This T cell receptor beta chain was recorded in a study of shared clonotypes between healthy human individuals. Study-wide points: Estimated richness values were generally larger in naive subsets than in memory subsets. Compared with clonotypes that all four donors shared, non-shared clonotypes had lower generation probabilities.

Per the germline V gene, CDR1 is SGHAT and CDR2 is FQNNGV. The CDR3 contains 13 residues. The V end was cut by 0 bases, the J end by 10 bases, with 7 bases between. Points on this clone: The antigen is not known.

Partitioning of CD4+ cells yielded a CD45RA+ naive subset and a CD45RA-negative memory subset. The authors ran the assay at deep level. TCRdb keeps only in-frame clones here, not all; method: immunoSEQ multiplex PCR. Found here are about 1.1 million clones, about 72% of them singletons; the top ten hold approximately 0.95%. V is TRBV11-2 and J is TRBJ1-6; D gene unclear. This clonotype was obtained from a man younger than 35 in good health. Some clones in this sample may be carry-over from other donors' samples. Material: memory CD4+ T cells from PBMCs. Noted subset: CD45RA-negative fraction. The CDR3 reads CASSLESGSPLHF. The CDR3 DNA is TGTGCCAGCAGCTTAGAATCGGGATCACCCCTCCACTTT.